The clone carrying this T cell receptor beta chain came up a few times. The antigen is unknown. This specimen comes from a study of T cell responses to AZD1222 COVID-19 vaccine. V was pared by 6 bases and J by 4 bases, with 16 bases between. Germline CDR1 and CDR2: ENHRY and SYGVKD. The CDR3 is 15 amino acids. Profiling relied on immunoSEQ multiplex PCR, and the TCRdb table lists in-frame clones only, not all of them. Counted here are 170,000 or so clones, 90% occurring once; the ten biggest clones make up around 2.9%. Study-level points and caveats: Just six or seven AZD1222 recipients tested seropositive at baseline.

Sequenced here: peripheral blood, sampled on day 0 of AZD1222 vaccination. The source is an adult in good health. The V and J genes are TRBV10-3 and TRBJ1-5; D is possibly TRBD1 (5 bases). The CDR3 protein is CAIRDDRAVNQPQHF. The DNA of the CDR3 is TGTGCCATCAGGGACGACAGAGCGGTAAATCAGCCCCAGCATTTT.